These T cell receptor beta chains were read from a single sample in a study of blood T cell repertoires in COVID-19. This table comes from immunoSEQ multiplex PCR, and its TCRdb copy is limited to in-frame clones, with some not included. The sample gives around 200,000 clones, roughly 90% of which show up once; about 9.4% is in the top ten. Sequenced: PBMCs or T cells enriched from blood (not recorded which). All receptors come from a man in his late teens or twenties with acute COVID-19. The CDR3 runs from the conserved cysteine through the conserved F or W.

v_gene	j_gene	CDR3aa
TRBV6-2/TRBV6-3	TRBJ2-7	CASSYSGTPYEQYF
TRBV27	TRBJ1-1	CASSLTGSPEAFF
TRBV19	TRBJ2-2	CASSIPLSGSFTGELFF
TRBV11-3	TRBJ2-7	CASSLVGEAYEQYF
TRBV11-3	TRBJ2-5	CASSLEALAGAGETQYF
TRBV12-3/TRBV12-4	TRBJ1-5	CASSQGTISPQHF
TRBV4-2	TRBJ2-2	CASSQDQSSTGELFF
TRBV6-2/TRBV6-3	TRBJ1-1	CASSLLLGGKNTEAFF
TRBV13	TRBJ2-1	CASTLGGGLFNEQFF
TRBV19	TRBJ2-3	CASRLAGGITDTQYF
TRBV19	TRBJ2-2	CASSISGVTTGELFF
TRBV5-1	TRBJ1-3	CASSPGTAGNTIYF
TRBV24-1	TRBJ2-7	CATSVSGSGRYEQYF
TRBV3-1/TRBV3-2	TRBJ2-2	CASSSQTGELFF
TRBV7-8	TRBJ2-1	CASSLGDGAGAYNEQFF
TRBV10-1	TRBJ1-4	CASSKRQGLSSPTNEKLFF
TRBV4-1	TRBJ2-2	CASSGGGTGELFF